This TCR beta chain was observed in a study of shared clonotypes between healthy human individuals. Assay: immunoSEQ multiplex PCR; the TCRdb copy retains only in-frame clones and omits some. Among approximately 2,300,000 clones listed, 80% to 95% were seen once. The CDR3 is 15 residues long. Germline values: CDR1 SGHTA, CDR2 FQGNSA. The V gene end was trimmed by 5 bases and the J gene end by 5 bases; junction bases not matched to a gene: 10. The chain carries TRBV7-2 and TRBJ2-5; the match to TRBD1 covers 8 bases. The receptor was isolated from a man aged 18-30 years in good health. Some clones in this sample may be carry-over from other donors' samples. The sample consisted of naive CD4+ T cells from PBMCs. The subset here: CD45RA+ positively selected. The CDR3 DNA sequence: TGTGCCAGCAGCACATCGCAGGGGGCGATTGAGACCCAGTACTTC. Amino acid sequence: CASSTSQGAIETQYF.